This paragraph reports one T cell receptor (beta chain). Its antigen is undetermined. For sequencing, patients were chosen who had shown expansion of CD8+CD57+ cells by flow cytometry. Blood sampling was performed on the patients, and none of them had received therapy by then. The data were taken from a study of CD8+CD57+ T cells in acquired aplastic anemia. The overall study: DNA from sorted CD4+ and CD8+ cells averaged roughly 3.4 ug.

Profiles of TCR beta VDJ and CDR3 were generated from a genomic DNA template. In TCRdb, the reads were re-called with MiXCR into one record per CDR3 protein. The repertoire has about 200,000 distinct CDR3 sequences, approximately 60% of them found once; the top ten carry around 50%. Study findings and constraints: CD8+ Simpson's diversity in patients was not significantly different from that in controls. It was found that more than 25 CD8+ CDR3 sequences were shared between patients and controls.

In germline, CDR1 is SQVTM, CDR2 ANQGSEA. The CDR3 is 15 amino acids. V was pared by 2 bases and J by 9 bases, with 11 bases of the junction left unmatched. This clonotype was obtained from a human donor with aplastic anemia. The V gene is TRBV29-1, the J gene TRBJ2-1; 9 bases fit TRBD2. The sample was sorted CD4+, CD8+, or CD8+CD57+ T cells (not recorded which) from PBMCs. The CDR3 loop reads CSVELAGVGVGEQFF. Here the CDR3 DNA reads TGCAGCGTTGAATTAGCGGGAGTGGGGGTGGGTGAGCAGTTCTTC.